Shown below are 14 T cell receptor beta chains from a single sample sequenced in a study of beta chain features in type 1 diabetes. TCRB transcripts that were expressed got sequenced, as all of the isolated RNA had been reverse transcribed. Sequenced by immunoSEQ multiplex PCR; TCRdb stores in-frame clones only, minus some. The sample contains almost 350,000 clones, 7% to 9% of which appear only once. The sample comprised central memory CD4+ T cells from blood. These receptors were taken from a woman under 30 in good health.

The chain couples TRBV7-6 to TRBJ2-5, with 7 bases lining up with TRBD1. V shed 8 bases and J 3 bases; nucleotides not matched to a gene: 15. Germline CDR1 and CDR2: SGHVS and FNYEAQ. CDR3 length: 16 amino acids. CDR3 bases: TGTGCCAGCCTCGGACCATTTGGACAGGAAAAAGAGACCCAGTACTTC. Its protein is CASLGPFGQEKETQYF.

This clone was counted between two and nine times. For the CDR3, the DNA is TGCGCCAGCAGCTTGGAATCGGCCCGTTACGAGCAGTACTTC. Translation: CASSLESARYEQYF. The chain is built from TRBV5-1 and TRBJ2-7; D remains unclear. V was cut by 0 bases and J by 4 bases, with 11 bases left in between. This CDR3 has 14 amino acids. Germline values: CDR1 SGHRS, CDR2 YFSETQ.

This clone showed up just a few times. CDR3 amino acids: CASSLALGGAGELFF. CDR3 DNA sequence: TGTGCCAGCAGCTTAGCCCTAGGTGGGGCCGGGGAGCTGTTTTTT. The chain employs TRBV11-1 and TRBJ2-2, with no clear D. The germline V and J ends were trimmed by 0 bases and 6 bases, with 11 bases remaining between them. CDR1 and CDR2 (germline): SGHAT, FQDESV (reference sequence). This CDR3 comprises 15 residues.

Details on this clone: One base away lies a much larger clone, so this may be a sequencing read error. This chain joins TRBV11-2 and TRBJ2-1; D is unresolved. In germline, CDR1 is SGHAT, CDR2 FQNNGV. The CDR3 spans 12 residues. With 2 bases removed from V and 4 bases from J, the gap between germline ends came to 3 bases. Here the CDR3 DNA reads TGTGCCAGCAGCTTACGATACAATGAGCAGTTCTTC. It is translated as CASSLRYNEQFF.

For this clone: The same CDR3 can be traced to other DNA sequences in this sample. The chain links TRBV18 to TRBJ2-2; D is ambiguous. The CDR3 contains 13 residues. V shed 3 bases and J shed 2 bases, with 4 bases lying between them. The germline gives CDR1 KGHSH, CDR2 LQKENI. The CDR3 loop reads CASSPPNTGELFF. CDR3 DNA sequence: TGTGCCAGCTCACCTCCAAACACCGGGGAGCTGTTTTTT.

Many counts were recorded for this clone. The rearrangement joins TRBV4-3 to TRBJ2-3; D possibly uses TRBD1 or TRBD2 (5 bases each). The V end lost 0 bases, the J end lost 3 bases, and 10 bases lay between the germline ends. The CDR3 sequence is 15 residues long. Germline CDR1 LGHNA, CDR2 YSLEER. CDR3 in DNA: TGCGCCAGCAGCCAAGATGTGTGGGGGACAGATACGCAGTATTTT. Protein: CASSQDVWGTDTQYF.

This clone was detected a few times. This rearrangement joins TRBV6-6 to TRBJ2-1; no clear D. CDR1 and CDR2 from the germline V gene are MNHNY and SVGAGI (reference sequence). CDR3 length: 13 residues. Trimming stripped 4 bases from V and 5 bases from J, with 9 bases between. CDR3 sequence (DNA): TGTGCCAGCAGTTCGGGCAATAACAATGAGCAGTTCTTC. Protein: CASSSGNNNEQFF.

This clone was seen more than once but under ten times. The chain joins TRBV15 to TRBJ2-7; D perhaps matches TRBD2 (6 bases). V lost 0 bases, J lost 2 bases, and 11 bases lay in between. The CDR3 has 15 amino acids. CDR1 is LNHNV and CDR2 is YYDKDF in the germline V gene (reference sequence). The CDR3 protein is CATSRDLAYTYEQYF. The CDR3 nucleotides are TGTGCCACCAGCAGAGATCTAGCGTATACCTACGAGCAGTACTTC.

The table lists this clone with a few counts. The chain links TRBV7-2 to TRBJ2-1; TRBD1 matches 9 bases. This CDR3 has 16 residues. Germline CDR1 reads SGHTA; CDR2 reads FQGNSA. V shed 3 bases and J 4 bases; nucleotides not matched to a gene: 7. The CDR3 loop is CASSLGTGGAYNEQFF. CDR3 coding DNA: TGTGCCAGCAGCTTGGGAACAGGGGGCGCGTACAATGAGCAGTTCTTC.

V gene TRBV2 combines with J gene TRBJ1-2; 7 bases are a match to TRBD1. The CDR3 consists of 12 residues. Germline assignment: CDR1 SNHLY and CDR2 FYNNEI. V was pared by 2 bases and J by 8 bases, with 2 bases of the junction left unmatched. CDR3: CASSEQGEGYTF. CDR3 nucleotide sequence: TGTGCCAGCAGTGAACAGGGGGAAGGCTACACCTTC. Full variable domain (missing parts from reference TRBV2 and TRBJ1-2): EPEVTQTPSHQVTQMGQEVILRCVPISNHLYFYWYRQILGQKVEFLVSFYNNEISEKSEIFDDQFSVERPDGSNFTLKIRSTKLEDSAMYFCASSEQGEGYTFGSGTRLTVV.

The chain recombines TRBV7-3 with TRBJ2-7; maybe TRBD2 (5 bases). The germline V gene encodes CDR1 SGHTA and CDR2 FQGTGA. Trimming cost V 1 base and J 2 bases, with 12 bases left between them. The CDR3 consists of 15 residues. The CDR3: CASSLIGGPTYEQYF. CDR3 coding DNA: TGTGCCAGCAGCTTAATCGGCGGGCCAACCTACGAGCAGTACTTC.

This clone came up a few times. V gene TRBV18 combines with J gene TRBJ1-2; TRBD1 matches 7 bases. V shed 2 bases and J 6 bases; nucleotides not matched to a gene: 6. Per the germline V gene, CDR1 is KGHSH and CDR2 is LQKENI. This CDR3 contains 14 residues. The CDR3 DNA is TGTGCCAGCTCACCAAACAGGGGTGGGGATGGCTACACCTTC. Translated, it gives CASSPNRGGDGYTF.

This clone was counted between two and nine times. The chain combines TRBV18 with TRBJ1-2; D is unclear. Per the germline V gene, CDR1 is KGHSH and CDR2 is LQKENI. The CDR3 covers 15 residues. The ends were cut back, 3 bases at V and 4 bases at J, with 15 bases in the middle. CDR3 nucleotide sequence: TGTGCCAGCTCACCTGAGGGCTTTATTTCCTATGGCTACACCTTC. Its protein product is CASSPEGFISYGYTF.

This chain links TRBV6-5 with TRBJ1-1; D not resolved. CDR3 length equals 11 residues. Germline CDR1 and CDR2: MNHEY and SVGAGI. V was pared by 5 bases and J by 8 bases, with 9 bases between. The CDR3 loop is CASSQGAEAFF. CDR3 coding DNA: TGTGCCAGCAGTCAAGGAGCCGAAGCTTTCTTT.